This T cell receptor (beta chain) was found in a study of T-cell reconstitution after alpha-beta-depleted transplantation in children. General study results and limits: In some patients, recipient T cells and intrathymic progenitors surviving conditioning explained high day-60 diversity. T-cell counts and diversity were attributed mostly to newly produced T cells one year after transplant.

Germline CDR1 is MNHEY and CDR2 is SMNVEV (reference sequence). V lost 7 bases to trimming and J lost 4 bases, with 19 bases between them. The CDR3 sequence is 15 residues long. Unique molecular identifiers featured in how the TCRbeta library was prepared. MiXCR, applied by TCRdb to the PCR reads, yields one record per CDR3 protein. Of 780,000 or so distinct CDR3 sequences in the sample, roughly 15% were seen once. Comments on this clonotype: Its target is unknown. The final CDR3 position lacks the conserved phenylalanine or tryptophan, pointing to a likely read error.

The sequences come from PBMCs, mostly from graft donor cells, collected 360 days after TCRalphabeta/CD19-depleted stem cell transplant. This sequence joins TRBV27 and TRBJ1-1, with D unclear. This TCR was recovered from a male patient younger than 18 who had a stem cell transplant for acute lymphoblastic leukemia, so the T cells may come from the graft donor. In DNA, the CDR3 is TGTGCCAGCAAGAAACTATCGGCGCGTGGCACTGAAGCTTTCCTT. Encoded protein: CASKKLSARGTEAFL.